This T cell receptor beta chain appears in the sequencing data of a study of cytomegalovirus exposure and HLA in healthy donors. In germline, CDR1 is SGDLS, CDR2 YYNGEE. The CDR3 extends over 13 amino acids. V was pared by 4 bases and J by 2 bases, with 2 bases of the junction left unmatched. Of note for this clone: As yet, its antigen is unknown.

General study results and limits: The study recorded 150 to 200 TCR beta chains that were cytomegalovirus-associated. When a later analysis was performed, an Asian-associated ancestry cluster reportedly had fewer N-insertions than the approximately 700-donor mean. Analyzed later, association rates of TCRs varied across HLA loci, with DRB1 most and HLA-C fewest.

It was with 60 Vbeta and 13 Jbeta primers that the PCR ran. The method was immunoSEQ multiplex PCR; TCRdb's version includes in-frame clones alone and lacks a portion of them. The data show about 120,000 clones, approximately 70% seen once. The chain uses TRBV9 and TRBJ1-2; 7 nucleotides align to TRBD1. Sequencing was done on a sample of PBMCs. The clonotype was recovered from a woman in her forties in good health and CMV-seropositive. The chain's CDR3 is CASSLGQNYGYTF. The CDR3 coding sequence is TGTGCCAGCAGCTTGGGACAGAACTATGGCTACACCTTC.